This T cell receptor beta chain was identified in a study of OX40 agonist ivuxolimab in advanced cancers. The CDR3 loop spans 17 amino acids. This clone was detected a few times. The assay was immunoSEQ multiplex PCR, and TCRdb's table has in-frame clones only and misses some. Of around 50,000 clones detected, 88% appear once; the ten largest clones hold 0.5% to 0.65%. The sequencing here drew on CD4+ or CD8+ T cells sorted from blood, taken in a trial of the OX40 agonist ivuxolimab. The origin of this receptor is an adult with an advanced solid tumor such as melanoma, head and neck, liver or kidney cancer. The chain uses TRBV21-1 and TRBJ2-1; TRBD2 was called by the table and not checked on the DNA. TRBV21-1 is labeled a pseudogene. The CDR3 loop is CASSKLGREGYGNEQFF. The CDR3 DNA is TGTGCCAGCAGCAAACTGGGGCGGGAGGGGTATGGAAATGAGCAGTTCTTC.